A selection of T cell receptor beta chains follows, all from one sample in a study of blood T cell repertoires in COVID-19. TCRdb's copy holds only in-frame clones and misses some; the assay was immunoSEQ multiplex PCR. The sample lists approximately 210,000 clones; approximately 77% were seen once. The sample consisted of peripheral blood. These receptors were obtained from a woman older than 75 with acute or convalescent COVID-19. Each CDR3 is given with its conserved first and last residue. The order of the fields is D gene, J gene, clone size, V gene, CDR3 DNA, CDR3 protein. D genes are given only for firm matches. Clone sizes are given selectively: once, few, many, or a class where the clone is expanded.

d_gene: -
j_gene: TRBJ2-1
abundance: -
v_gene: TRBV18
CDR3nt: TGTGCCAGCTCACCAGCTAGCGTGGGTAATGAGCAGTTCTTC
CDR3aa: CASSPASVGNEQFF

d_gene: -
j_gene: TRBJ1-2
abundance: -
v_gene: TRBV5-1
CDR3nt: TGCGCCAGCAGCCCCGGAGGAGACTATGGCTACACCTTC
CDR3aa: CASSPGGDYGYTF

d_gene: -
j_gene: TRBJ1-4
abundance: -
v_gene: TRBV5-1
CDR3nt: TGCGCCAGCAGCTTGGGTCAGGCCCCTAATGAAAAACTGTTTTTT
CDR3aa: CASSLGQAPNEKLFF

d_gene: TRBD1
j_gene: TRBJ1-2
abundance: once
v_gene: TRBV6-2/TRBV6-3
CDR3nt: TGTGCCAGCAGCCTCGACAGGGGTAACCCCTACACCTTC
CDR3aa: CASSLDRGNPYTF

d_gene: TRBD1
j_gene: TRBJ1-2
abundance: -
v_gene: TRBV19
CDR3nt: TGTGCCAGTAGTCCAGGATCCGGGACAGGGAGGTTTTCTAACTATGGCTACACCTTC
CDR3aa: CASSPGSGTGRFSNYGYTF

d_gene: TRBD1
j_gene: TRBJ1-2
abundance: -
v_gene: TRBV18
CDR3nt: TGTGCCAGCTCAGGGGACAGACTCCCTTCTAACTATGGCTACACCTTC
CDR3aa: CASSGDRLPSNYGYTF

d_gene: TRBD1
j_gene: TRBJ2-7
abundance: -
v_gene: TRBV2
CDR3nt: TGTGCCAGCAGGGAGAGGGACAGCGCCTCCTACGAGCAGTACTTC
CDR3aa: CASRERDSASYEQYF

d_gene: -
j_gene: TRBJ2-7
abundance: -
v_gene: TRBV12-3/TRBV12-4
CDR3nt: TGTGCCAGCAGTTTAGGGCCCCAATACGAGCAGTACTTC
CDR3aa: CASSLGPQYEQYF

d_gene: -
j_gene: TRBJ2-5
abundance: -
v_gene: TRBV3-1/TRBV3-2
CDR3nt: TGTGCCAGCAGCCAAGAGAGAAAGACCCAGTACTTC
CDR3aa: CASSQERKTQYF

d_gene: -
j_gene: TRBJ1-1
abundance: -
v_gene: TRBV14
CDR3nt: TGTGCCAGCAGCCAAGGCGCGGGGGTGAACACTGAAGCTTTCTTT
CDR3aa: CASSQGAGVNTEAFF

d_gene: TRBD1
j_gene: TRBJ2-1
abundance: -
v_gene: TRBV9
CDR3nt: TGTGCCAGCAGCCGAGCCTCGGACAGGTACAATGAGCAGTTCTTC
CDR3aa: CASSRASDRYNEQFF

d_gene: -
j_gene: TRBJ1-1
abundance: -
v_gene: TRBV27
CDR3nt: TGTGCCAGCAGTTTATCTAGGGAGCGGACTGAAGCTTTCTTT
CDR3aa: CASSLSRERTEAFF

d_gene: -
j_gene: TRBJ1-2
abundance: -
v_gene: TRBV30
CDR3nt: TGTGCCTGGAGTCGGCAGGCCTATGGCTACACCTTC
CDR3aa: CAWSRQAYGYTF

d_gene: TRBD1
j_gene: TRBJ1-5
abundance: once
v_gene: TRBV7-8
CDR3nt: TGTGCCAGCAGCCGAGACAGGGGGCTCAATCAGCCCCAGCATTTT
CDR3aa: CASSRDRGLNQPQHF

d_gene: TRBD1
j_gene: TRBJ2-2
abundance: -
v_gene: TRBV7-7
CDR3nt: TGTGCCAGCAGCTTAGCCCTAGGGACAGGGAACACCGGGGAGCTGTTTTTT
CDR3aa: CASSLALGTGNTGELFF

d_gene: TRBD1
j_gene: TRBJ1-6
abundance: -
v_gene: TRBV23-1
CDR3nt: TGCGCCGACAGGGGGCCTGTGGGGAATTCACCCCTCCACTTT
CDR3aa: CADRGPVGNSPLHF

d_gene: -
j_gene: TRBJ1-5
abundance: -
v_gene: TRBV5-1
CDR3nt: TGCGCCAGCAGCTTGGGGCAGACAAGCAATCAGCCCCAGCATTTT
CDR3aa: CASSLGQTSNQPQHF

d_gene: -
j_gene: TRBJ2-1
abundance: -
v_gene: TRBV25-1
CDR3nt: TGTGCCAGCAGTGGAGCAGGGGAAACCTACAATGAGCAGTTCTTC
CDR3aa: CASSGAGETYNEQFF

d_gene: -
j_gene: TRBJ2-3
abundance: -
v_gene: TRBV2
CDR3nt: TGTGCCAGCGCTCGGGGGTACACAGATACGCAGTATTTT
CDR3aa: CASARGYTDTQYF

d_gene: -
j_gene: TRBJ1-1
abundance: once
v_gene: TRBV12-3/TRBV12-4
CDR3nt: TGTGCCAGCAGTTTAGCGCTCGGCCGCGGTAGATTT
CDR3aa: CASSLALGRGRF

d_gene: -
j_gene: TRBJ2-2
abundance: -
v_gene: TRBV2
CDR3nt: TGTGCCAGCAGTGAAAGGGATGGGCCTCGGAGGACCCGGAACACCGGGGAGCTGTTTTTT
CDR3aa: CASSERDGPRRTRNTGELFF